This TCR beta chain is from a study of patients and donors after allogeneic stem cell transplantation. From the RT-PCR reads, TCRdb called clonotypes with MiXCR, one entry per CDR3 protein. The sample includes roughly 200,000 distinct CDR3 sequences, about 38% of them seen just once. Germline V gene data show CDR1 as SGHNT and CDR2 as YYREEE (reference sequence). The length of the CDR3 is 16 residues. The ends were cut back, 4 bases at V and 5 bases at J, with 19 bases in the middle. Input material: blood, either unsorted or a sorted T cell fraction (not recorded which). This clonotype was obtained from a human donor who was either an allogeneic HSCT recipient or a stem cell or donor lymphocyte infusion donor (not recorded which). It is not recorded whose cells these are; they may come from a transplant donor. V is TRBV5-4 and J is TRBJ2-1; D may be TRBD1 or TRBD2 (5 bases each). The CDR3 here is CASSEGPKNRNNEQFF. For the CDR3, the DNA is TGTGCCAGCAGCGAGGGACCGAAAAACCGAAACAATGAGCAGTTCTTC. The whole variable domain, remainder taken from reference TRBV5-4 and TRBJ2-1, is ETGVTQSPTHLIKTRGQQVTLRCSSQSGHNTVSWYQQALGQGPQFIFQYYREEENGRGNFPPRFSGLQFPNYSSELNVNALELDDSALYLCASSEGPKNRNNEQFFGPGTRLTVL.